This T cell receptor beta chain was identified during a study of beta chain features in type 1 diabetes (dated by TCRdb to the late 2010s). A note on the overall study: Mean age, gender distribution, total cell number and subset yield did not differ between patients and healthy donors. A total of some 110 million sorted cells were examined across all samples, and a strong correlation was observed between cell number per subset and RNA yield. The study compared TCRB repertoires of sorted circulating CD4+ T cell subsets between recently diagnosed type 1 diabetes patients and matched healthy donors. Whereas all 28 donors provided naive and central memory subsets, regulatory and stem cell-like memory subsets were isolated from just 8 patients and about eight healthy donors. On the study overall, not on this receptor specifically: At VDJ recombination sites, patients with type 1 diabetes made fewer insertions and deleted more nucleotides, a pattern implying thymic rearrangement abnormalities. Because cDNA was sequenced instead of genomic DNA, highly expressing activated cells could be over-represented, though the groups showed no difference in activation or CD3 levels. Type 1 diabetes patients showed a moderate but significant shortening of TCRB CDR3 length in all four CD4+ subsets. Naive, central memory and regulatory TCRB repertoires appeared to be more alike among patients than among healthy donors. HLA sub-analyses involved small numbers of individuals, so any influence of HLA type on TCRB rearrangement remained unresolved. PCR may preferentially amplify shorter templates, but because patient and control samples were amplified and corrected together, any resulting skew would affect both groups equally.

A single peripheral blood draw of about 116 mL on average was collected from each donor into heparinised tubes. Naive, central memory, regulatory and stem cell-like memory CD4+ T cells were sorted on a BD FACSAria II using a panel including CD45RO, CCR7, CD25, CD127, CD95 and CD27. A purity above 95% was achieved for all sorted populations. PBMCs were isolated right away by Lymphoprep density gradient centrifugation and were stained directly, without culture. Samples were stained and sorted in pairs, with one healthy donor and one patient per experiment, so that batch effects were minimized. Points on this clone: Its antigen is unknown. No base quality information exists; no much larger clone differs at one position.

As encoded in the germline V gene, CDR1 is LGHNA while CDR2 is YNFKEQ. Relative to germline, V is missing 2 bases and J is missing 4 bases, with 13 bases of the junction outside any gene match. From its cysteine to its phenylalanine, the CDR3 spans 18 amino acids. Only CDR3 DNA is held: 54 bases, read in frame from base 1. All of the isolated RNA was reverse transcribed with the High Capacity cDNA Reverse Transcription Kit, so expressed TCRB transcripts were sequenced. Deep immunoSEQ sequencing was applied to naive, central memory and regulatory T cell samples, giving an average of roughly 3.5 million total reads per sample. After sorted cells were lysed in RLT buffer, RNA was extracted with DNase-treated RNeasy Micro or Mini kits, with the choice depending on cell number. To prevent cross-contamination, each cell subset was processed individually, whereas patient and healthy donor samples were processed jointly. The immunoSEQ multiplex PCR was used to amplify TCRB sequences from cDNA, yielding 87-bp fragments that span the CDR3 region. Amplicons were sequenced on the Illumina HiSeq platform. The authors' pipeline ran thus. PCR bias was computationally corrected using synthetic template baselines, reads within Hamming distance 2 were collapsed, and singletons that could not be merged were discarded. By aligning reads against IMGT, V, D and J genes, CDR3 length, and insertions or deletions at six rearrangement sites were assigned. Within each subset, clonotype counts were normalized to the number of sorted cells before true diversity and Gini coefficients were calculated with the tcR R package. The overlap coefficient, calculated on TCRB nucleotide sequences, was used to measure repertoire sharing. TCRdb re-hosts the immuneACCESS table, in-frame sequences only. Its copies lack some clones; in the studies checked, an unresolved V gene accounts for under half of them, and the cause for the rest is not known. Clone size and V and J calls were adopted from that table, with D and trimming inferred from the DNA. The sample records fewer than 200,000 clones, about a tenth of which are singletons. Clones ranked in the top ten supply more than 0.4% of the sample.

The sequence joins TRBV4-2 to TRBJ1-5; 8 junctional bases match TRBD1. The TCR comes from a man younger than 40 with type 1 diabetes. Sequencing input: central memory CD4+ T cells from blood. The DNA sequence is TGTGCCAGCAGCCAAACACGTGGGACAGGAGGAGTTAATCAGCCCCAGCATTTT. Its protein product is CASSQTRGTGGVNQPQHF.